These T cell receptor beta chains were read from a single sample in a study of T cell responses to AZD1222 COVID-19 vaccine. The data were produced by immunoSEQ multiplex PCR, yet TCRdb's version contains in-frame clones alone and is incomplete. This sample has 150,000 to 200,000 clones, with about 90% found just once. Sequencing used peripheral blood, obtained 28 days after the second AZD1222 dose. All receptors derive from an adult who received the AZD1222 COVID-19 vaccine. The CDR3 runs from the conserved cysteine through the conserved F or W. The D gene is left open where the match is weak. Only some rows state a clone size, as once, few, many or a class for expanded clones.

clone_size	d_call	v_call	j_call	cdr3_nt	cdr3_aa
NA	TRBD1	TRBV19	TRBJ1-2	TGTGCCAGTAGTTCCAGAGACAGGGGTGGCTACACCTTC	CASSSRDRGGYTF
NA	NA	TRBV27	TRBJ2-7	TGTGCCAGCAGTTTATCGAGACCGCGCGAGCAGTACTTC	CASSLSRPREQYF
NA	NA	TRBV11-2	TRBJ2-1	TGTGCCAGCAGCTCCCGCTCCCCCCAATTCCCCCGACCCTACAATGAGCAGTTCTTC	CASSSRSPQFPRPYNEQFF
NA	NA	TRBV5-1	TRBJ1-2	TGCGCCAGCAGCCAGATACAGGCCAACTATGGCTACACCTTC	CASSQIQANYGYTF
NA	NA	TRBV2	TRBJ2-6	TGTGCCAGCCGGGTTACTCGGGTCAGCTACTCTGGGGCCAACGTCCTGACTTTC	CASRVTRVSYSGANVLTF
NA	TRBD1	TRBV6-2/TRBV6-3	TRBJ1-5	TGTGCCAGCAGTTACAGGGGGCGGAATCAGCCCCAGCATTTT	CASSYRGRNQPQHF
NA	NA	TRBV5-8	TRBJ2-1	TGTGCCAGCAGCTTGCCGGCTAACTACTACAATGAGCAGTTCTTC	CASSLPANYYNEQFF
NA	NA	TRBV28	TRBJ2-4	TGTGCCAGCAGTTTGTCCGGAGCCAAAAACATTCAGTACTTC	CASSLSGAKNIQYF
few	NA	TRBV19	TRBJ1-4	TGTGCCAGTAGTCCCATAGGACTTGGAAAACTGTTTTTT	CASSPIGLGKLFF
NA	TRBD1	TRBV11-3	TRBJ2-5	TGTGCCAGCAGCTTAGGCGGACAGGGCTTAGGAGAGACCCAGTACTTC	CASSLGGQGLGETQYF
NA	TRBD1	TRBV28	TRBJ2-7	TGTGCCAGCAGTAGGCCGGGTACAGGGGACTACGAGCAGTACTTC	CASSRPGTGDYEQYF
few	TRBD1	TRBV6-5	TRBJ2-1	TGTGCCAGCAGCGGACAGGGGGGCAATGAGCAGTTCTTC	CASSGQGGNEQFF
NA	NA	TRBV3-1/TRBV3-2	TRBJ2-5	TGTGCCAGCAGTCTCATTACAGGGAGGGGGACCCAGTACTTC	CASSLITGRGTQYF
NA	TRBD2	TRBV6-5	TRBJ2-5	TGTGCCAGCAGACAACTAGCGGAAGAGACCCAGTACTTC	CASRQLAEETQYF
NA	NA	TRBV6-2/TRBV6-3	TRBJ2-7	TGTGCCAGCAGTTACTCGGGTGAGCAGTACTTC	CASSYSGEQYF
NA	TRBD1	TRBV10-1	TRBJ2-3	TGCGCCAGCAGCCCGGGACAGGGCACAGATACGCAGTATTTT	CASSPGQGTDTQYF
NA	NA	TRBV14	TRBJ2-6	TGTGCCAGCAGCCGTCGCGGCAATCGGGCCAACGTCCTGACTTTC	CASSRRGNRANVLTF
NA	NA	TRBV2	TRBJ2-7	TGTGCCAGCAGGAACCGGGGGACCTCCTACGAGCAGTACTTC	CASRNRGTSYEQYF
few	TRBD1	TRBV27	TRBJ2-1	TGTGCCAGCAGTTATAGGGGACAGGGACACAATGAGCAGTTCTTC	CASSYRGQGHNEQFF
NA	NA	TRBV24-1	TRBJ1-5	TGTGCCACCAGTGATCTCGGGCAGCCCCAGCATTTT	CATSDLGQPQHF
NA	TRBD1	TRBV5-1	TRBJ2-1	TGCGCCAGCAGCTTCCGACAGGGGGCCTACAATGAGCAGTTCTTC	CASSFRQGAYNEQFF
NA	TRBD2	TRBV7-2	TRBJ2-3	TGTGCCAGCAGCTGGAGAAGCGGGGGGCTCACAGATACGCAGTATTTT	CASSWRSGGLTDTQYF
NA	TRBD1	TRBV28	TRBJ1-6	TGTGCCAGCAGTTTATCTGACAGGGGGCTTGGTCCCCTCCACTTT	CASSLSDRGLGPLHF
NA	NA	TRBV2	TRBJ1-1	TGTGCCAGCAGGAAGGGGAACACTGAAGCTTTCTTT	CASRKGNTEAFF
NA	NA	TRBV30	TRBJ1-5	TGTGCCTGGAGTAGAAACAGGGATCAGCCCCAGCATTTT	CAWSRNRDQPQHF
NA	NA	TRBV10-3	TRBJ1-3	TGTGCCACGGGCATCTCTGGAAACACCATATATTTT	CATGISGNTIYF
NA	NA	TRBV7-2	TRBJ1-2	TGTGCCAGCAGCCCTTCCCCAGGTGGGACGGTTTTAGGGACCTTC	CASSPSPGGTVLGTF
NA	NA	TRBV7-3	TRBJ1-6	TGTGCCAGCAGCTTAGAGAGAGATTCACCCCTCCACTTT	CASSLERDSPLHF
NA	NA	TRBV7-2	TRBJ1-3	TGTGCCAGCAGCTTCGGCGGAGATTCTGGAAACACCATATATTTT	CASSFGGDSGNTIYF
NA	NA	TRBV18	TRBJ2-3	TGTGCCTGCTCTAGCAGGAGCACAGATACGCAGTATTTT	CACSSRSTDTQYF
NA	NA	TRBV6-5	TRBJ1-2	TGTGCCAGCAGTCTACGAGGGCCTCCCGCGGGCTACACCTTC	CASSLRGPPAGYTF
NA	NA	TRBV3-1/TRBV3-2	TRBJ2-7	TGTGCCAGCAGCCAAGAAGGGGTCTACGAGCAGTACTTC	CASSQEGVYEQYF
NA	NA	TRBV5-1	TRBJ1-3	TGCGCCAGCAGCTTTGGGGGGCAGATTTCTGGAAACACCATATATTTT	CASSFGGQISGNTIYF
NA	NA	TRBV12-3/TRBV12-4	TRBJ2-1	TGTGCCAGCAGTTTATACAATGAGCAGTTCTTC	CASSLYNEQFF
NA	NA	TRBV28	TRBJ1-6	TGTGCCAGCAGTTTAGGCGGGGCAGGGTCACCCCTCCACTTT	CASSLGGAGSPLHF
NA	TRBD1	TRBV5-1	TRBJ2-7	TGCGCCAGCAGCAGACAGGGGAGCTCCTACGAGCAGTACTTC	CASSRQGSSYEQYF
NA	TRBD2	TRBV27	TRBJ2-7	TGTGCCAGCAGTTTAGAGACTAGCGGCTTTAGCGAGCAGTACTTC	CASSLETSGFSEQYF
NA	TRBD2	TRBV5-4	TRBJ2-1	TGTGCCAGCAGTCCCGGGACTAATAGTGAGCAGTTCTTC	CASSPGTNSEQFF
NA	TRBD1	TRBV29-1	TRBJ1-2	TGCAGCGTTTGGGACAGTTCTAACTATGGCTACACCTTC	CSVWDSSNYGYTF
NA	NA	TRBV6-5	TRBJ1-2	TGTGCCAGCAGTTACTCGAAAGGGAATCTGGGTGGCTACACCTTC	CASSYSKGNLGGYTF
NA	NA	TRBV5-5	TRBJ2-7	TGTGCCAGCAGCCGAAGCTACGAGCAGTACTTC	CASSRSYEQYF
NA	TRBD1	TRBV5-1	TRBJ1-6	TGCGCCAGCAGATCTGGACAGGGGGCGAATTCACCCCTCCACTTT	CASRSGQGANSPLHF